The present entry profiles one TCR beta chain with its context. Trimming removed 7 bases at V and 4 bases at J, with 6 bases between. The CDR3 loop spans 11 amino acids. The germline V gene encodes CDR1 SNHLY and CDR2 FYNNEI. This specimen belongs to a study of T cells in Graves' hyperthyroidism and ophthalmopathy. Researchers took RNA transcripts and amplified the TCR beta CDR3 regions from them. A first-round RT-PCR of the TCR CDR3 used the HTBI primer set. MiXCR, run by TCRdb on the multiplex PCR reads, gives a single entry per CDR3 protein. The sample contains about 400,000 distinct CDR3 sequences, 14% to 15% of which appear only once.

The sample consisted of blood. The chain uses TRBV2 and TRBJ2-3; no firm D call. The clonotype originates from a woman under 40 with Graves' hyperthyroidism. The CDR3 loop reads CASTMADTQYF. In DNA form, the CDR3 reads TGTGCCAGCACGATGGCAGATACGCAGTATTTT.